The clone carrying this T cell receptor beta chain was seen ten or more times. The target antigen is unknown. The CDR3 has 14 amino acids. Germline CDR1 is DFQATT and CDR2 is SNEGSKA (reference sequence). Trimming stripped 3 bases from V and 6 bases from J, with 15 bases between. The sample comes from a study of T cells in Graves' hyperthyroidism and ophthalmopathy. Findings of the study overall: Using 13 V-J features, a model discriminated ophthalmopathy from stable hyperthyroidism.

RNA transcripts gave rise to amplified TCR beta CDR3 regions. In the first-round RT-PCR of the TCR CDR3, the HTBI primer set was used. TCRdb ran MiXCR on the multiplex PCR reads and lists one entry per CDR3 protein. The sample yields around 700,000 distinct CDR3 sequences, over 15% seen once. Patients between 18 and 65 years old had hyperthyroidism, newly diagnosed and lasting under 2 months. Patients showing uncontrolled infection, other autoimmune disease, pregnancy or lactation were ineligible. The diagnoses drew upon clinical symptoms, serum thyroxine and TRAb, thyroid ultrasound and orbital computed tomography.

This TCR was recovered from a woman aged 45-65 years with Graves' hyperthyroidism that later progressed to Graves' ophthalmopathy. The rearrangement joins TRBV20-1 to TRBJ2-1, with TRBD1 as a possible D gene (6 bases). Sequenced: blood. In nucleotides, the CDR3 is TGCAGTGCTAGTCGGACAGCCGCCTCCAATGAGCAGTTCTTC. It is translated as CSASRTAASNEQFF.